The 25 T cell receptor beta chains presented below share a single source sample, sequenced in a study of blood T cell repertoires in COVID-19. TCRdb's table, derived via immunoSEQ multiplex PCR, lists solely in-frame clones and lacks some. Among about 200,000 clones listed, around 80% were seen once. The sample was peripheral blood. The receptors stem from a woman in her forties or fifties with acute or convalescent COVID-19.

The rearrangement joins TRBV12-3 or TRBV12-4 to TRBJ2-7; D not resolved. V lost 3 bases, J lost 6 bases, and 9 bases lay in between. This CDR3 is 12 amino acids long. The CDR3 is CASSFSRLEQYF. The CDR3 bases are TGTGCCAGCAGTTTCTCCAGGCTCGAGCAGTACTTC.

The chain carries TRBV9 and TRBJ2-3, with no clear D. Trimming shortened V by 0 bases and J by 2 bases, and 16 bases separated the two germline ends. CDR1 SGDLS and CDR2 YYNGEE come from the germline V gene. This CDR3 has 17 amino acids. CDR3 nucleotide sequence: TGTGCCAGCAGCGTAGGGAAGTTCTCTAGGATCACAGATACGCAGTATTTT. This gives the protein CASSVGKFSRITDTQYF.

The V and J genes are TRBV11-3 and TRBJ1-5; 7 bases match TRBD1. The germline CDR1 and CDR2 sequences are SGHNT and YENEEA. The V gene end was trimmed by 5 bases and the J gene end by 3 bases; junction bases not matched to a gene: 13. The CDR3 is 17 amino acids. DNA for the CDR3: TGTGCCAGCAGCCCCCAGACGGAGGGGGCGGACAATCAGCCCCAGCATTTT. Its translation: CASSPQTEGADNQPQHF.

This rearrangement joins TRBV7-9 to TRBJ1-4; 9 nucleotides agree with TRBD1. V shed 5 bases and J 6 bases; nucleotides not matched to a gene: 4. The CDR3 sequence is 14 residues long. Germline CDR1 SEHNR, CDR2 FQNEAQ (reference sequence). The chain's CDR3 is CASSPRTGDEKLFF. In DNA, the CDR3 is TGTGCCAGCAGCCCCCGGACAGGGGATGAAAAACTGTTTTTT.

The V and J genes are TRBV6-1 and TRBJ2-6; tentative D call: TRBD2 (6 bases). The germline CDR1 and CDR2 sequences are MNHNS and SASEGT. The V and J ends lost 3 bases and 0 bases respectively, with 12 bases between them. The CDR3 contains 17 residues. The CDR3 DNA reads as TGTGCCAGCAGTGATCCGGGGGTGGACTCTGGGGCCAACGTCCTGACTTTC. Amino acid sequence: CASSDPGVDSGANVLTF.

This chain's CDR3 is CASSITGGSGELFF. Here the CDR3 DNA reads TGTGCCAGTAGTATCACAGGGGGCTCCGGGGAGCTGTTTTTT. The chain carries TRBV19 and TRBJ2-2; 9 nucleotides match TRBD1. The CDR3 extends over 14 amino acids. From germline, CDR1 is LNHDA and CDR2 SQIVND (reference sequence). V lost 3 bases to trimming and J lost 6 bases; unmatched junction nucleotides: 2. Supplemented by reference TRBV19 and TRBJ2-2, the full variable domain reads DGGITQSPKYLFRKEGQNVTLSCEQNLNHDAMYWYRQDPGQGLRLIYYSQIVNDFQKGDIAEGYSVSREKKESFPLTVTSAQKNPTAFYLCASSITGGSGELFFGEGSRLTVL.

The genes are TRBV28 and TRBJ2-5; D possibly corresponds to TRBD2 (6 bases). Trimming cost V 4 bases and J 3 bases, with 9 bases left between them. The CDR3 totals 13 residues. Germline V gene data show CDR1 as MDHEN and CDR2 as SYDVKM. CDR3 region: CASSYPGEETQYF. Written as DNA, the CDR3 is TGTGCCAGCAGTTACCCGGGAGAAGAGACCCAGTACTTC.

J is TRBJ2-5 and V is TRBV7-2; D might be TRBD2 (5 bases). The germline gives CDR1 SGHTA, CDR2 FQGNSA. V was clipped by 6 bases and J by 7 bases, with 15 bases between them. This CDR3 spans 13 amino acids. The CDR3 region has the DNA TGTGCCAGCAGATCCGGACCGGCGGGGACCCAGTACTTC. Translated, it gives CASRSGPAGTQYF.

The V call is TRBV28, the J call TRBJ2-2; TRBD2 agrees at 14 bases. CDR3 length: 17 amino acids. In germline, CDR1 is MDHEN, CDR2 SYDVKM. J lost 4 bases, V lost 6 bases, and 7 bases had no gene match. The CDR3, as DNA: TGTGCCAGCAGGGCGGGACTAGCGGGAGTTGGCACCGGGGAGCTGTTTTTT. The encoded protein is CASRAGLAGVGTGELFF.

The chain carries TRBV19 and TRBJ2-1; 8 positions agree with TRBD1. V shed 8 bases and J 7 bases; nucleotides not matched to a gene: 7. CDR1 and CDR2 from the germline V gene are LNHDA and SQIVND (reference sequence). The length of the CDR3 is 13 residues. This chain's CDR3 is CASGQGFRNEQFF. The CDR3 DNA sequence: TGTGCCAGTGGACAGGGTTTCAGGAATGAGCAGTTCTTC.

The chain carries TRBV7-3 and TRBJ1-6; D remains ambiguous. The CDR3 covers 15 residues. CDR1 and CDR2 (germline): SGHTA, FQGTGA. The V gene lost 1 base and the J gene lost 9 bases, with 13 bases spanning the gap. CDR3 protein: CASSLKGSAGSPLHF. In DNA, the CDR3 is TGTGCCAGCAGCTTAAAAGGGTCAGCGGGTTCACCCCTCCACTTT.

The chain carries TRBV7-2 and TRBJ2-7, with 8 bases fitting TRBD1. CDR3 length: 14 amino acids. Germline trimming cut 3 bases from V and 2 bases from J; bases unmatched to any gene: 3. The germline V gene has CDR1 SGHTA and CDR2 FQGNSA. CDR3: CASSLRQGPYEQYF. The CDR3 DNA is TGTGCCAGCAGCTTGCGACAGGGGCCCTACGAGCAGTACTTC.

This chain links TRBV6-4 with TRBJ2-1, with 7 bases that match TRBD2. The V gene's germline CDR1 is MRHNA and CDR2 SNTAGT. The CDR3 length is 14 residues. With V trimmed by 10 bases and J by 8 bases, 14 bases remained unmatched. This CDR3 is CATNQPAGNHEQFF. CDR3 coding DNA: TGTGCCACTAACCAACCAGCGGGAAACCATGAGCAGTTCTTC.

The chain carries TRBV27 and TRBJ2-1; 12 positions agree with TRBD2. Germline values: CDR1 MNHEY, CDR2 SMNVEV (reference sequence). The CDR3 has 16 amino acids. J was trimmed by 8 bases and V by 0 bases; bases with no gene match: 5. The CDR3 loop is CASSLSSSGRADEQFF. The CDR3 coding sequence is TGTGCCAGCAGTTTATCTTCTAGCGGGAGGGCCGATGAGCAGTTCTTC.

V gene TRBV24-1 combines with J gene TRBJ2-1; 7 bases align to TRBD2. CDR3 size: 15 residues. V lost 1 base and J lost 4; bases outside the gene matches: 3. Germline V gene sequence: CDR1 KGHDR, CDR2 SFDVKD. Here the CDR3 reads CATSDFKREYNEQFF. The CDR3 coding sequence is TGTGCCACCAGTGATTTCAAGCGGGAATACAATGAGCAGTTCTTC.

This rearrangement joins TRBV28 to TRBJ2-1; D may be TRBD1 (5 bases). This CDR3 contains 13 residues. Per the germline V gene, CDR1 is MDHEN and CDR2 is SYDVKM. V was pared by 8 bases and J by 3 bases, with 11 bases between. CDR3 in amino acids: CASEGDFYNEQFF. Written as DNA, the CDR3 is TGTGCCAGCGAAGGGGATTTCTACAATGAGCAGTTCTTC. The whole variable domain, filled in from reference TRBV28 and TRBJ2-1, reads DVKVTQSSRYLVKRTGEKVFLECVQDMDHENMFWYRQDPGLGLRLIYFSYDVKMKEKGDIPEGYSVSREKKERFSLILESASTNQTSMYLCASEGDFYNEQFFGPGTRLTVL.

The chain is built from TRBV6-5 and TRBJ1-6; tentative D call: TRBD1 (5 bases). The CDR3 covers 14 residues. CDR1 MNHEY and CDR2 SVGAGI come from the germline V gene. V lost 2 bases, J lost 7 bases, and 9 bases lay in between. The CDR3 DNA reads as TGTGCCAGCAGTTACCGGTCAGGGAATTCACCCCTCCACTTT. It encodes CASSYRSGNSPLHF.

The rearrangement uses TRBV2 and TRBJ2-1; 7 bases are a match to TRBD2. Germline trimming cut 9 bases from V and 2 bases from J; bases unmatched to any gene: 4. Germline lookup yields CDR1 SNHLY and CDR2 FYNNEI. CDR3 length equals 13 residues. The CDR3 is CASRGLAYNEQFF. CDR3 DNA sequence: TGTGCCAGTCGTGGACTAGCCTACAATGAGCAGTTCTTC.

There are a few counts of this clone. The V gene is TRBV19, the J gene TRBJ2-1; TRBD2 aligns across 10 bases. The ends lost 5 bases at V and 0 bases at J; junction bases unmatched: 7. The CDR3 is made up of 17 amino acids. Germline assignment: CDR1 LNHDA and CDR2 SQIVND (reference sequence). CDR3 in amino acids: CASSPGLARGSYNEQFF. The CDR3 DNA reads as TGTGCCAGTAGTCCGGGACTAGCGAGAGGCTCCTACAATGAGCAGTTCTTC.

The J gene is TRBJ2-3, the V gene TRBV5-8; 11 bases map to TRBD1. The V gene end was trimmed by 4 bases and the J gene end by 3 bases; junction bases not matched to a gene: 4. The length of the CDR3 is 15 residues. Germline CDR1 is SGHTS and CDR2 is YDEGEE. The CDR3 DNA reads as TGTGCCAGCAGCCCGGACAGGGGGCGTACAGATACGCAGTATTTT. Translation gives CASSPDRGRTDTQYF.

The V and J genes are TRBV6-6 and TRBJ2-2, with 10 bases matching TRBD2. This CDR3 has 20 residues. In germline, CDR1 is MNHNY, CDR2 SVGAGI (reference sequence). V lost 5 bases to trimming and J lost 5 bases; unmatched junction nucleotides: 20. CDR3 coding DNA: TGTGCCAGCAGTCCCAGAACAATCCCAGGACTAGCGGACACAACCGGGGAGCTGTTTTTT. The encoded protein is CASSPRTIPGLADTTGELFF.

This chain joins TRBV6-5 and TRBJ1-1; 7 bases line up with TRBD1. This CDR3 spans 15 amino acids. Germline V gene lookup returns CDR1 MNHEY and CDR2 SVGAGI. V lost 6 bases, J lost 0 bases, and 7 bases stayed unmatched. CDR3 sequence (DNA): TGTGCCAGCAGGGGACAGTCAAGACTGAACACTGAAGCTTTCTTT. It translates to CASRGQSRLNTEAFF.

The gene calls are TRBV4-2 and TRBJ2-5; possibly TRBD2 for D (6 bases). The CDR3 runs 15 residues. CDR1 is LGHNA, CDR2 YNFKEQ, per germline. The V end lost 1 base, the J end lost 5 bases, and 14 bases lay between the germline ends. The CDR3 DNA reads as TGTGCCAGCAGCCAAGGAGCGGGTGATAGGGAGACCCAGTACTTC. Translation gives CASSQGAGDRETQYF.

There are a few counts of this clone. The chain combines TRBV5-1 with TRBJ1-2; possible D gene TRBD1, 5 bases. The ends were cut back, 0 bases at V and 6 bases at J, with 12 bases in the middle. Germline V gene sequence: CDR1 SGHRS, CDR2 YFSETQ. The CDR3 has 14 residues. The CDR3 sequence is CASSLAAGYDGYTF. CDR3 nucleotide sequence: TGCGCCAGCAGCTTGGCCGCAGGGTATGATGGCTACACCTTC.

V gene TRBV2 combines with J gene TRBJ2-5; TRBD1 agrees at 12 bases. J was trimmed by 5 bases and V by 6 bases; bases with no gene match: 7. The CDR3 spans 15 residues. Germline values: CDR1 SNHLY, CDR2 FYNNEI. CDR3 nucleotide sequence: TGTGCCAGCAGCTGGGACAGGGGGCAGGGGGAGACCCAGTACTTC. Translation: CASSWDRGQGETQYF.